The rows below give T cell receptor beta chains drawn from one sample of a study of cytomegalovirus exposure and HLA in healthy donors. Repertoires were generated with immunoSEQ multiplex PCR, while TCRdb's copy carries only in-frame clones and drops some. The table lists about 280,000 clones, about 87% of them singletons, with approximately 2.4% in the top ten. The sequenced sample consisted of PBMCs. These receptors all stem from a woman in her late teens or twenties in good health and CMV-seronegative. CDR3s include the opening cysteine and the closing phenylalanine or tryptophan. Fields, in order: J gene, clone size, D gene, V gene, CDR3 protein, CDR3 DNA. A D gene is named only where the DNA matches it firmly. A clone size is listed for some rows: how often the clone was seen (once, few, many), or a class if it is expanded.

j_gene: TRBJ2-7
abundance: -
d_gene: -
v_gene: TRBV29-1
CDR3aa: CSVGGAGLSYEQYF
CDR3nt: TGCAGCGTTGGGGGTGCAGGGCTTTCCTACGAGCAGTACTTC

j_gene: TRBJ1-2
abundance: once
d_gene: -
v_gene: TRBV7-8
CDR3aa: CASSLGGGYTF
CDR3nt: TGTGCCAGCAGCTTAGGAGGGGGCTACACCTTC

j_gene: TRBJ2-1
abundance: -
d_gene: -
v_gene: TRBV5-6
CDR3aa: CASSLPRGSSYNEQFF
CDR3nt: TGTGCCAGCAGCTTACCCCGGGGGAGCTCCTACAATGAGCAGTTCTTC

j_gene: TRBJ2-2
abundance: -
d_gene: TRBD1
v_gene: TRBV30
CDR3aa: CAWRDRETGELFF
CDR3nt: TGTGCCTGGAGGGACAGGGAGACCGGGGAGCTGTTTTTT

j_gene: TRBJ1-1
abundance: -
d_gene: TRBD1
v_gene: TRBV27
CDR3aa: CASSLSSLGQLEAFF
CDR3nt: TGTGCCAGCAGTTTATCCTCATTGGGACAGCTTGAAGCTTTCTTT

j_gene: TRBJ1-3
abundance: -
d_gene: -
v_gene: TRBV7-9
CDR3aa: CASATELGNTIYF
CDR3nt: TGTGCCAGCGCGACAGAGCTTGGAAACACCATATATTTT

j_gene: TRBJ2-3
abundance: -
d_gene: TRBD2
v_gene: TRBV6-5
CDR3aa: CASTGLAGIDTQYF
CDR3nt: TGTGCCAGCACCGGACTAGCGGGGATAGATACGCAGTATTTT

j_gene: TRBJ2-2
abundance: -
d_gene: -
v_gene: TRBV18
CDR3aa: CASSPPTNTGELFF
CDR3nt: TGTGCCAGCTCACCCCCCACGAACACCGGGGAGCTGTTTTTT

j_gene: TRBJ2-7
abundance: -
d_gene: TRBD1
v_gene: TRBV7-9
CDR3aa: CASSPRDSLSSRVYEQYF
CDR3nt: TGTGCCAGCAGCCCGAGGGACAGCCTAAGTTCCCGTGTCTACGAGCAGTACTTC

j_gene: TRBJ2-2
abundance: -
d_gene: -
v_gene: TRBV7-3
CDR3aa: CASSLGLHTGELFF
CDR3nt: TGTGCCAGCAGCTTAGGACTACACACCGGGGAGCTGTTTTTT

j_gene: TRBJ2-5
abundance: -
d_gene: TRBD1
v_gene: TRBV29-1
CDR3aa: CSVTTGGAETQYF
CDR3nt: TGCAGCGTTACGACAGGGGGCGCGGAGACCCAGTACTTC

j_gene: TRBJ2-3
abundance: -
d_gene: TRBD2
v_gene: TRBV2
CDR3aa: CASTSGGALGSTDTQYF
CDR3nt: TGTGCCAGCACGAGCGGGGGGGCTCTCGGTAGCACAGATACGCAGTATTTT

j_gene: TRBJ2-3
abundance: -
d_gene: -
v_gene: TRBV15
CDR3aa: CATSRGLDATDTQYF
CDR3nt: TGTGCCACCAGCAGAGGACTAGATGCCACAGATACGCAGTATTTT

j_gene: TRBJ2-5
abundance: -
d_gene: -
v_gene: TRBV5-6
CDR3aa: CASSFKGTWLETQYF
CDR3nt: TGTGCCAGCAGCTTTAAAGGGACATGGTTGGAGACCCAGTACTTC

j_gene: TRBJ1-1
abundance: -
d_gene: -
v_gene: TRBV7-9
CDR3aa: CASSPTLGNYYEAFF
CDR3nt: TGTGCCAGCAGCCCAACCTTAGGCAACTACTATGAAGCTTTCTTT

j_gene: TRBJ2-7
abundance: -
d_gene: -
v_gene: TRBV11-1
CDR3aa: CASSSDRSDYEQYF
CDR3nt: TGTGCCAGCAGCTCCGACAGGAGTGACTACGAGCAGTACTTC

j_gene: TRBJ1-1
abundance: -
d_gene: -
v_gene: TRBV10-3
CDR3aa: CAIPPAYPDTEAFF
CDR3nt: TGTGCCATCCCCCCCGCCTATCCGGACACTGAAGCTTTCTTT